This T cell receptor beta chain was documented in a study of blood T cell repertoires in COVID-19. On the study more broadly: COVID-19 samples collected from the United States, Italy and Spain covered acute and convalescent phases. The analysed material was cDNA or gDNA that came from T cells, B-cell-depleted T cells, or PBMCs.

The germline gives CDR1 LGHNA, CDR2 YNFKEQ. Trimming took 0 bases from V and 0 from J, leaving 11 bases between them. This CDR3 has 16 amino acids. How the authors handled the data: The authors estimated nucleated cell counts from reference gene primer amplification. Data came from immunoSEQ multiplex PCR; TCRdb stores just in-frame clones and leaves some out. The V and J calls and clone size are taken from that table; D and trimming were inferred from the DNA. The sample lists 350,000 to 450,000 clones; roughly 86% were seen once. The sequencing sample was made of peripheral blood. This sequence originates from a human donor in a cohort sampled during active COVID-19. This chain connects TRBV4-2 to TRBJ1-1; D not certain. The CDR3 reads CASSQELTFMNTEAFF. For the CDR3, the DNA is TGTGCCAGCAGCCAAGAGCTTACATTCATGAACACTGAAGCTTTCTTT.